The rows below give T cell receptor beta chains drawn from one sample of a study of OX40 agonist ivuxolimab in advanced cancers. The method was immunoSEQ multiplex PCR; TCRdb's version includes in-frame clones alone and lacks a portion of them. The data contain tens of thousands of clones, more than 65% of them singletons. The sample here was CD4+ or CD8+ T cells sorted from blood, taken in a trial of the OX40 agonist ivuxolimab. The receptors were gathered from an adult with an advanced solid tumor such as melanoma, head and neck, liver or kidney cancer. CDR3s include the opening cysteine and the closing phenylalanine or tryptophan. Fields, in order: V gene, D gene, J gene, CDR3 length, clone size, CDR3 DNA, CDR3 protein. The D gene is left open where the match is weak. The size entry is marked missing in some rows and otherwise reads once, few, many or a size class.

>TRBV6-1|-|TRBJ2-2|14|-
TGTGCCAGCAGTGACGGCAGGGGCGGCGGGGAGCTGTTTTTT
CASSDGRGGGELFF
>TRBV11-2|TRBD1|TRBJ1-6|13|few
TGTGCCAGCAGCGCAGGGGGAAATTCACCCCTCCACTTT
CASSAGGNSPLHF
>TRBV27|-|TRBJ2-7|13|once
TGTGCCAGCAGTATAGCGGTCTCCTACGAGCAGTACTTC
CASSIAVSYEQYF
>TRBV2|-|TRBJ1-2|9|-
TGTGCCAGCAGTGGAGACCACACCTTC
CASSGDHTF
>TRBV7-3|TRBD1|TRBJ1-2|15|-
TGTGCCAGCAGCTTAGAGCAGGGGGCAGGGTATGGCTACACCTTC
CASSLEQGAGYGYTF
>TRBV14|-|TRBJ1-1|16|-
TGTGCCAGCAGCCAAAGGGGGGGCCCCATGAACACTGAAGCTTTCTTT
CASSQRGGPMNTEAFF
>TRBV7-9|-|TRBJ1-2|15|-
TGTGCCAGCAGCTTGGGCCCGGGTGGTGTCTATGGCTACACCTTC
CASSLGPGGVYGYTF
>TRBV7-9|-|TRBJ2-3|12|-
TGTGCCAGCAGCTTAGTCCCAGATACGCAGTATTTT
CASSLVPDTQYF
>TRBV10-1|-|TRBJ1-1|14|-
TGCGCCAGCAGCGCCGAGGGGCCGGGGACTGAAGCTTTCTTT
CASSAEGPGTEAFF
>TRBV19|TRBD2|TRBJ2-3|15|-
TGTGCCAGTAGTACGACTAGCGGTCCCACAGATACGCAGTATTTT
CASSTTSGPTDTQYF
>TRBV6-1|-|TRBJ2-5|15|-
TGTGCCAGCAGTGCGGCAGCAAGGGTCGGAGAGACCCAGTACTTC
CASSAAARVGETQYF
>TRBV19|-|TRBJ2-5|13|-
TGTGCCAGTAGTATCAATCGGGTCGAGACCCAGTACTTC
CASSINRVETQYF
>TRBV5-1|TRBD2|TRBJ2-2|20|-
TGCGCCAGCAGTCGACAGGGGCGGACTAGCGGGAGTTTCGACACCGGGGAGCTGTTTTTT
CASSRQGRTSGSFDTGELFF
>TRBV28|-|TRBJ1-1|12|-
TGTGCCAGCAGTTTCACGTACACTGAAGCTTTCTTT
CASSFTYTEAFF
>TRBV5-6|-|TRBJ2-7|18|-
TGTGCCAGCAGCTTGGCATCAGGCTCGGCAGGATACTCCTACGAGCAGTACTTC
CASSLASGSAGYSYEQYF
>TRBV7-9|-|TRBJ1-3|16|-
TGTGCCAGCAGCTGGAACAGTGGGATCTCTGGAAACACCATATATTTT
CASSWNSGISGNTIYF
>TRBV29-1|-|TRBJ2-6|19|-
TGCAGCGTCGCGCTAGACAGACTTACCGGGTTATCTGGGGCCAACGTCCTGACTTTC
CSVALDRLTGLSGANVLTF
>TRBV5-1|-|TRBJ1-3|15|-
TGCGCCAGCAGCCTGGGCGGGACGCCGCTCGACACCATATATTTT
CASSLGGTPLDTIYF
>TRBV18|TRBD1|TRBJ2-2|16|-
TGTGCCAGCTCACCCCTGACAGGGGGCATAGGCGGGGAGCTGTTTTTT
CASSPLTGGIGGELFF
>TRBV4-2|-|TRBJ2-1|14|once
TGTGCCAGCAGCCCCGCCGGATGGGGTGGTGAGCAGTTCTTC
CASSPAGWGGEQFF
>TRBV28|-|TRBJ2-1|15|-
TGTGCCAGCAGTTTAGTGGGAGGTACGGTACATGAGCAGTTCTTC
CASSLVGGTVHEQFF
>TRBV5-4|-|TRBJ1-1|17|-
TGTGCCAGCAGCTTGGGGGGGTCAGGTATAGGAAACACTGAAGCTTTCTTT
CASSLGGSGIGNTEAFF
>TRBV30|-|TRBJ1-3|14|-
TGTGCCTGGAGTGTCCGGGGCTCTGGAAACACCATATATTTT
CAWSVRGSGNTIYF
>TRBV2|-|TRBJ2-7|12|-
TGTGCCAGCAGTGAGCAGGGCTTCGAGCAGTACTTC
CASSEQGFEQYF
>TRBV7-8|-|TRBJ1-1|15|-
TGTGCCAGCAGCTTCCTAGGGGAGGGCAGCACTGAAGCTTTCTTT
CASSFLGEGSTEAFF
>TRBV10-3|TRBD2|TRBJ2-1|14|-
TGTGCCATCGGGACTAGCGGGAGCTACAATGAGCAGTTCTTC
CAIGTSGSYNEQFF
>TRBV30|-|TRBJ2-5|13|-
TGTGCCTGGACCCTTTTGGGTAGGGAGACCCAGTACTTC
CAWTLLGRETQYF
>TRBV7-2|TRBD1|TRBJ2-3|17|-
TGTGCCAGCAGCCTCGGGACAGGGGGCTTGGGCACAGATACGCAGTATTTT
CASSLGTGGLGTDTQYF
>TRBV19|TRBD1|TRBJ1-1|16|once
TGTGCCAGTAGTATAGGGACAGGGGTGAAGGGAACTGAAGCTTTCTTT
CASSIGTGVKGTEAFF
>TRBV6-1|TRBD1|TRBJ2-1|11|few
TGTGCCAGCAGTGTTGGACAGGTACAGTTCTTC
CASSVGQVQFF
>TRBV19|-|TRBJ2-3|13|-
TGTGCCACCTCGTGGAGGGTATCAGATACGCAGTATTTT
CATSWRVSDTQYF
>TRBV28|-|TRBJ2-7|14|-
TGTGCCAGCAGGCCGCTAGCCGGTATCTCCGAGCAGTACTTC
CASRPLAGISEQYF
>TRBV9|TRBD1|TRBJ1-6|15|-
TGTGCCAGCACCCTAACGGGACAGGATAATTCACCCCTCCACTTT
CASTLTGQDNSPLHF
>TRBV28|-|TRBJ2-1|15|-
TGTGCCAGCAGTTCAAGCGGGCCACCTTACAATGAGCAGTTCTTC
CASSSSGPPYNEQFF
>TRBV6-5|TRBD1|TRBJ2-7|14|-
TGTGCCAGCAGTTACCGGGACAGATACTACGAGCAGTACTTC
CASSYRDRYYEQYF
>TRBV6-5|-|TRBJ1-5|14|-
TGTGCCAGCACCTCGGCGGGAGGGGGTCAGCCCCAGCATTTT
CASTSAGGGQPQHF
>TRBV5-1|TRBD1|TRBJ1-2|15|few
TGCGCCAGCAGCTACGGGGACAGGGGCATAAGGGGCTACACCTTC
CASSYGDRGIRGYTF
>TRBV2|-|TRBJ2-1|10|-
TGTGCCAGCAGATACAATGAGCAGTTCTTC
CASRYNEQFF
>TRBV7-2|-|TRBJ2-7|14|-
TGTGCCAGCAGCTTAGAGGGCAGGCTCTACGAGCAGTACTTC
CASSLEGRLYEQYF
>TRBV5-6|TRBD1|TRBJ1-2|16|-
TGTGCCAGCAGCCCGTGGGACAGGGGGCAGGGCTATGGCTACACCTTC
CASSPWDRGQGYGYTF
>TRBV19|-|TRBJ1-1|15|few
TGTGCCAGTAAATTTGTCGAACGGCAGAACACTGAAGCTTTCTTT
CASKFVERQNTEAFF
>TRBV25-1|-|TRBJ1-5|16|-
TGTGCCAGCAGTGAATTCGGCAACGGGGGCAATCAGCCCCAGCATTTT
CASSEFGNGGNQPQHF
>TRBV28|-|TRBJ2-2|14|-
TGTGCCAGCAGTTTAGGGATGAACACCGGGGAGCTGTTTTTT
CASSLGMNTGELFF
>TRBV18|TRBD1|TRBJ1-2|14|-
TGTGCCAGTTCACCCAGGGACAGAACGGATGGCTACACCTTC
CASSPRDRTDGYTF
>TRBV7-3|-|TRBJ2-3|13|-
TGTGCCAGCAGCTTATTTAGCACAGATACGCAGTATTTT
CASSLFSTDTQYF
>TRBV27|TRBD2|TRBJ2-1|15|-
TGTGCCAGCAGTGACCGACTAGCGGGAGTCTCTGAGCAGTTCTTC
CASSDRLAGVSEQFF
>TRBV7-9|-|TRBJ2-7|14|-
TGTGCCAGCAGCTTAGCTTCCAGGGTCTACGAGCAGTACTTC
CASSLASRVYEQYF
>TRBV2|-|TRBJ2-7|14|-
TGTGCCAGCAGTGAATCCCGTGCCGGGGGCGAGCAGTACTTC
CASSESRAGGEQYF
>TRBV6-5|TRBD1|TRBJ1-5|13|-
TGTGCCAGCAGGCGGGACAGAAATCAGCCCCAGCATTTT
CASRRDRNQPQHF
>TRBV6-6|-|TRBJ1-2|12|-
TGTGCCAGCAGTTTAGGGTCGGGTGGCTACACCTTC
CASSLGSGGYTF
>TRBV4-1|TRBD1|TRBJ1-5|17|-
TGCGCCAGCAGCCAAGATCAGGGGGGGACAGGGCATCAGCCCCAGCATTTT
CASSQDQGGTGHQPQHF
>TRBV9|-|TRBJ2-1|13|-
TGTGCCAGCAGAGGCGGGACACTCAATGAGCAGTTCTTC
CASRGGTLNEQFF
>TRBV27|-|TRBJ2-1|15|-
TGTGCCAGCAGTTTATTCGAAGCACTGTCCAATGAGCAGTTCTTC
CASSLFEALSNEQFF
>TRBV7-6|-|TRBJ1-5|13|-
TGTGCCAGCAGCTTAAGGGTAAATCAGCCCCAGCATTTT
CASSLRVNQPQHF
>TRBV18|TRBD1|TRBJ2-7|13|-
TGTGCCAGCTCCCTCGGACAGGGCTACGAGCAGTACTTC
CASSLGQGYEQYF
>TRBV9|-|TRBJ2-5|12|-
TGTGCCAGCAGCTCATATGGAGAGACCCAGTACTTC
CASSSYGETQYF
>TRBV6-6|-|TRBJ1-1|13|once
TGTGCCAGCAGTTACTCGACCCCAACGGGGGCTTTCTTT
CASSYSTPTGAFF
>TRBV19|-|TRBJ1-2|15|once
TGTGCCAGTAGTAGGGCGACTGCGGCACGAGTTGGCTACACCTTC
CASSRATAARVGYTF
>TRBV28|-|TRBJ1-4|17|once
TGTGCCAGCAGTTTATTTAATCCAGGGATCTCTAATGAAAAACTGTTTTTT
CASSLFNPGISNEKLFF